This entry describes one T cell receptor beta chain. What it recognizes is unknown. The CDR3 contains 15 residues. V shed 0 bases, J shed 8 bases, and the junction held 7 bases outside the gene matches. Germline V lookup: CDR1 DFQATT, CDR2 SNEGSKA (reference sequence). Using unique molecular identifiers, the investigators prepared the TCRbeta library. MiXCR, run by TCRdb on the PCR reads, gives a single entry per CDR3 protein. This table has 750,000 to 950,000 distinct CDR3 sequences, roughly 15% appearing once. The data are from a study of T-cell reconstitution after alpha-beta-depleted transplantation in children. Study-wide points: Reported findings indicate that, about two months after transplant, alpha-beta T cells came from several hundred expanded clones, which were derived from non-depleted graft cells.

This TCR derives from a male patient between 5 and 17 years old who had a stem cell transplant for acute lymphoblastic leukemia, so the T cells may come from the graft donor. The chain is built from TRBV20-1 and TRBJ2-1; the match to TRBD2 covers 10 bases. Here the sequenced sample was PBMCs, mostly from graft donor cells, taken 360 days after TCRalphabeta/CD19-depleted stem cell transplant. The CDR3 DNA is TGCAGTGCTAGAGATGCGCTAGCGGGAGTGTATGAGCAGTTCTTC. It encodes CSARDALAGVYEQFF.